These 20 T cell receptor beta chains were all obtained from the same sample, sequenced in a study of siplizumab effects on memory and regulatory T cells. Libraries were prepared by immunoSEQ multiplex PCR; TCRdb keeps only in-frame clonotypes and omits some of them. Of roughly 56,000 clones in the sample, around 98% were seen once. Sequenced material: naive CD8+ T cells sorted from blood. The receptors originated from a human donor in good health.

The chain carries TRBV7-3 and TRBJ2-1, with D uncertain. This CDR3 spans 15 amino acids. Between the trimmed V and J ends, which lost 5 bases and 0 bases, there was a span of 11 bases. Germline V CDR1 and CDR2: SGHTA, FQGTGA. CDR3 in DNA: TGTGCCAGCAGCCCCGGGCTTAGCTCCTACAATGAGCAGTTCTTC. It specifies CASSPGLSSYNEQFF.

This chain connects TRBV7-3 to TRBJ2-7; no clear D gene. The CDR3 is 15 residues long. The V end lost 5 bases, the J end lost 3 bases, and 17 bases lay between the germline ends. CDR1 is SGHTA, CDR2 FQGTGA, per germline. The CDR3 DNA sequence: TGTGCCAGCAGCCCCCGGGCAGGCGTGGTCTACGAGCAGTACTTC. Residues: CASSPRAGVVYEQYF. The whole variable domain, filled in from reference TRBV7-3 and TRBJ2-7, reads GAGVSQTPSNKVTEKGKYVELRCDPISGHTALYWYRQSLGQGPEFLIYFQGTGAADDSGLPNDRFFAVRPEGSVSTLKIQRTERGDSAVYLCASSPRAGVVYEQYFGPGTRLTVT.

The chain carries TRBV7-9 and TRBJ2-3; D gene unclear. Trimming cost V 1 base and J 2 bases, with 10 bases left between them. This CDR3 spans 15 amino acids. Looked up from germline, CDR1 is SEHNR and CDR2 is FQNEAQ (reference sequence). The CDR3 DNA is TGTGCCAGCAGCTTAGTGGGCGTTACCACAGATACGCAGTATTTT. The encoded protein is CASSLVGVTTDTQYF.

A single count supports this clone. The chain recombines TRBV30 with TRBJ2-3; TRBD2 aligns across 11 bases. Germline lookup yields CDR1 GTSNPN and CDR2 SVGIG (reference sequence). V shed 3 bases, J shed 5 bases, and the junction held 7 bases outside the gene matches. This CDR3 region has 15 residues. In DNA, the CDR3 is TGTGCCTGGAGCCCACTAGCGGGAGTGGGAGATACGCAGTATTTT. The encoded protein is CAWSPLAGVGDTQYF. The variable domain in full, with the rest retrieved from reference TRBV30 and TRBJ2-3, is SQTIHQWPATLVQPVGSPLSLECTVEGTSNPNLYWYRQAAGRGLQLLFYSVGIGQISSEVPQNLSASRPQDRQFILSSKKLLLSDSGFYLCAWSPLAGVGDTQYFGPGTRLTVL.

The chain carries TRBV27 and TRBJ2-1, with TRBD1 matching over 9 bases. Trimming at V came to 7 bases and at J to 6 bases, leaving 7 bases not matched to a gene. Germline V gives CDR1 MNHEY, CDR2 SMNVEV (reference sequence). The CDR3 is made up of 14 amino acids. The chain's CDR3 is CASTRTGVGNEQFF. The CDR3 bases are TGTGCCAGCACCCGGACAGGGGTGGGCAATGAGCAGTTCTTC.

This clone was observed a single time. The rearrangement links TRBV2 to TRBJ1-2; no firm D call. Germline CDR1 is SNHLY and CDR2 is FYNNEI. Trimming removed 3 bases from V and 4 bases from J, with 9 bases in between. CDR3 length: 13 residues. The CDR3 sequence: CASSDGIGYGYTF. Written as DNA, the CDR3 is TGTGCCAGCAGTGATGGCATCGGCTATGGCTACACCTTC. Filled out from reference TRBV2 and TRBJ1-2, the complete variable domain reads EPEVTQTPSHQVTQMGQEVILRCVPISNHLYFYWYRQILGQKVEFLVSFYNNEISEKSEIFDDQFSVERPDGSNFTLKIRSTKLEDSAMYFCASSDGIGYGYTFGSGTRLTVV.

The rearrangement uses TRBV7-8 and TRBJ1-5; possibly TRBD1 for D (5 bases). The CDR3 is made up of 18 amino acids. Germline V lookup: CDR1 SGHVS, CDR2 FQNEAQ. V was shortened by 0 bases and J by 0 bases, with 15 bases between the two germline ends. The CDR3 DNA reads TGTGCCAGCAGCTTAGCGGCCCGGACAACCTATAGCAATCAGCCCCAGCATTTT. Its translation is CASSLAARTTYSNQPQHF.

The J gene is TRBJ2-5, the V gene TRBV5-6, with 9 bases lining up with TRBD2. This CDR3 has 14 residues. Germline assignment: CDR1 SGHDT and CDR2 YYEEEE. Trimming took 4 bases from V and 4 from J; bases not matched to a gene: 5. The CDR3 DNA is TGTGCCAGCAGCCTTAGCGGGAGAGGAGAGACCCAGTACTTC. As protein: CASSLSGRGETQYF. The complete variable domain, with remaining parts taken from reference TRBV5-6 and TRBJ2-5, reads DAGVTQSPTHLIKTRGQQVTLRCSPKSGHDTVSWYQQALGQGPQFIFQYYEEEERQRGNFPDRFSGHQFPNYSSELNVNALLLGDSALYLCASSLSGRGETQYFGPGTRLLVL.

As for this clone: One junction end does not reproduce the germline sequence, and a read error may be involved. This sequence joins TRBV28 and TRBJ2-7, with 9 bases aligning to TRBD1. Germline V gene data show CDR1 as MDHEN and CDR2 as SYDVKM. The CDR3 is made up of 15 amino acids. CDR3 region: CAGSFGTGRSYEQYF. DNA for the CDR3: TGTGCCGGCAGTTTCGGGACAGGGCGCTCCTACGAGCAGTACTTC.

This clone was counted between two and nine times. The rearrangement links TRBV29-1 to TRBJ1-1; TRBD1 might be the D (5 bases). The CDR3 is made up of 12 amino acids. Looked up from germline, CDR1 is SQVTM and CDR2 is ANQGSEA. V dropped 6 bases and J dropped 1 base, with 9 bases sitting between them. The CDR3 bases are TGCAGCGTGGACAAAGAGAACACTGAAGCTTTCTTT. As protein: CSVDKENTEAFF.

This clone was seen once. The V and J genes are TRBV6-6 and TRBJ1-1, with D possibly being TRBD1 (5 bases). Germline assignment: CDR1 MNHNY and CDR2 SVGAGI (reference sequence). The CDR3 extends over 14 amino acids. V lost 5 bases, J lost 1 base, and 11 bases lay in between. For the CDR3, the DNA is TGTGCCAGCAGTCATGGGACGGGGAACACTGAAGCTTTCTTT. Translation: CASSHGTGNTEAFF.

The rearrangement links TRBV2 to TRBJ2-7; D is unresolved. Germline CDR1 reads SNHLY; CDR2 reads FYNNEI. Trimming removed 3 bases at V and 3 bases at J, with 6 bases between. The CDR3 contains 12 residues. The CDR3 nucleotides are TGTGCCAGCAGTGACAGAGTCTACGAGCAGTACTTC. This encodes CASSDRVYEQYF.

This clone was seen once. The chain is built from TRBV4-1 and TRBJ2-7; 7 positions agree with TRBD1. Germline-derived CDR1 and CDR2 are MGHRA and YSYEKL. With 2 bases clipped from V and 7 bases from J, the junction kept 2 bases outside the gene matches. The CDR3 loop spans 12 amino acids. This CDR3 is CASSQIQGEQYF. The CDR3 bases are TGCGCCAGCAGCCAAATACAGGGGGAGCAGTACTTC.

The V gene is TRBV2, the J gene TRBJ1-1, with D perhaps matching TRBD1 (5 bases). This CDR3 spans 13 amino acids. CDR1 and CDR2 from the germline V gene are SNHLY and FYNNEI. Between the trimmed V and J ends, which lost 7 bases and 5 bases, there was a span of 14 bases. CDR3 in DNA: TGTGCCAGCATCCCTGGGGGGGAAACTGAAGCTTTCTTT. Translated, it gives CASIPGGETEAFF.

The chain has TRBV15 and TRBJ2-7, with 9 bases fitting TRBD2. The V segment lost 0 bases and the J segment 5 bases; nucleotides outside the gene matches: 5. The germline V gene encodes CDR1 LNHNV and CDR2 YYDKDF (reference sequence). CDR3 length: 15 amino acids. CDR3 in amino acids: CATSRESGRSHEQYF. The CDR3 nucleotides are TGTGCCACCAGCAGAGAGAGCGGGAGGTCCCACGAGCAGTACTTC.

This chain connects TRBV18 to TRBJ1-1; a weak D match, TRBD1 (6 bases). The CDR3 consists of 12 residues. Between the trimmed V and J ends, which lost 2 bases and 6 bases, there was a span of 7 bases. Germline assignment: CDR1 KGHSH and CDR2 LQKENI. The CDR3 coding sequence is TGTGCCAGCTCACCAGGGGGCGCTGAAGCTTTCTTT. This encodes CASSPGGAEAFF. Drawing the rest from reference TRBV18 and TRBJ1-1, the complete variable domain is NAGVMQNPRHLVRRRGQEARLRCSPMKGHSHVYWYRQLPEEGLKFMVYLQKENIIDESGMPKERFSAEFPKEGPSILRIQQVVRGDSAAYFCASSPGGAEAFFGQGTRLTVV.

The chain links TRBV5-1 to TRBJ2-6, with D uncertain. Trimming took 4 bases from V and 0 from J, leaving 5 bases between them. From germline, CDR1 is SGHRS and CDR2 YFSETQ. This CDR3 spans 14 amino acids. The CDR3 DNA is TGCGCCAGCAGCCTGGGCTCTGGGGCCAACGTCCTGACTTTC. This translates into CASSLGSGANVLTF.

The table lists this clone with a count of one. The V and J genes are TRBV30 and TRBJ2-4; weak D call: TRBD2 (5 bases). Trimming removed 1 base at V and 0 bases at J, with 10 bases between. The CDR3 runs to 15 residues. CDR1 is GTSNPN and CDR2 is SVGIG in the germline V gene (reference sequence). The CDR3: CAWSAGNVAKNIQYF. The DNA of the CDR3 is TGTGCCTGGAGTGCCGGGAATGTAGCCAAAAACATTCAGTACTTC.

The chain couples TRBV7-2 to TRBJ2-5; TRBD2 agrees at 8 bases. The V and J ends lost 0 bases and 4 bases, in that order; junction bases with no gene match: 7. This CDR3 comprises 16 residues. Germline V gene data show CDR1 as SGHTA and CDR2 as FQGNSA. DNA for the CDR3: TGTGCCAGCAGCTTAGCGGGGCGGGAGGTAGGAGAGACCCAGTACTTC. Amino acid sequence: CASSLAGREVGETQYF.

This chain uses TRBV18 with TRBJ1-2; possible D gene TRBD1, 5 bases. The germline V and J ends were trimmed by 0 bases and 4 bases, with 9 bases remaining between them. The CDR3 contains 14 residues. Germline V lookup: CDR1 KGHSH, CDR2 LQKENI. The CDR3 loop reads CASSPPGRPYGYTF. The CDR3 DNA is TGTGCCAGCTCACCACCGGGACGGCCCTATGGCTACACCTTC.